These 13 T cell receptor beta chains were all obtained from the same sample, sequenced in a study of blood T cell repertoires in COVID-19. Sequencing used immunoSEQ multiplex PCR; TCRdb keeps in-frame clones, though not all of them. This sample has approximately 200,000 clones, with 75% to 90% found just once. Specimen: PBMCs or T cells enriched from blood (not recorded which). The receptors were gathered from a woman aged 25 to 39 who had been exposed to COVID-19.

The chain couples TRBV12-5 to TRBJ2-1; the match to TRBD1 covers 7 bases. CDR1 is LGHNT and CDR2 is FRNRAP in the germline V gene. The CDR3 has 16 amino acids. Unmatched junction bases numbered 12, after V lost 5 bases and J lost 5 bases. Written as DNA, the CDR3 is TGTGCTAGTGGTCCCCAGACAGGGCTCCTTAACAATGAGCAGTTCTTC. Translation gives CASGPQTGLLNNEQFF.

This sequence joins TRBV2 and TRBJ1-2, with D possibly matching TRBD1 (5 bases). Between the trimmed V and J ends, which lost 7 bases and 8 bases, there was a span of 26 bases. The CDR3 covers 16 residues. Germline V gene lookup returns CDR1 SNHLY and CDR2 FYNNEI. CDR3 DNA: TGTGCCAGCACCGTCGCCAGGAGTGGAGGGGCCGGGGGCTACACCTTC. Its protein product is CASTVARSGGAGGYTF.

V gene TRBV30 combines with J gene TRBJ1-5; D is uncertain. Germline assignment: CDR1 GTSNPN and CDR2 SVGIG (reference sequence). The CDR3 runs 15 residues. Deletions cut 3 bases from V and 4 bases from J, with 16 bases between. CDR3 nucleotide sequence: TGTGCCTGGAGCGCAGACATTATCGGAAATCAGCCCCAGCATTTT. As protein: CAWSADIIGNQPQHF.

J is TRBJ2-7 and V is TRBV27; D is ambiguous. CDR1 and CDR2 (germline): MNHEY, SMNVEV (reference sequence). Between the trimmed V and J ends, which lost 2 bases and 0 bases, there was a span of 5 bases. This CDR3 has 13 residues. The CDR3 here is CASSLHGSYEQYF. CDR3 DNA sequence: TGTGCCAGCAGTTTACACGGCTCCTACGAGCAGTACTTC.

The gene calls are TRBV30 and TRBJ2-7, with 12 bases that match TRBD2. This CDR3 is built from 16 residues. Germline-derived CDR1 and CDR2 are GTSNPN and SVGIG (reference sequence). Losses at the gene ends were 5 bases for V and 2 bases for J; bases not matched to a gene: 10. Here the CDR3 DNA reads TGTGCCTGGGCCCGACTAGCGGGGGTTATCCCCTACGAGCAGTACTTC. Amino acids: CAWARLAGVIPYEQYF. Looking up the rest from reference TRBV30 and TRBJ2-7 gives the full variable domain: SQTIHQWPATLVQPVGSPLSLECTVEGTSNPNLYWYRQAAGRGLQLLFYSVGIGQISSEVPQNLSASRPQDRQFILSSKKLLLSDSGFYLCAWARLAGVIPYEQYFGPGTRLTVT.

The chain recombines TRBV19 with TRBJ2-2; TRBD2 aligns across 9 bases. Trimming removed 4 bases from V and 0 bases from J; junction bases left unmatched: 6. This CDR3 contains 17 residues. Per germline, CDR1 LNHDA and CDR2 SQIVND (reference sequence). The CDR3 reads CASSTRGGASNTGELFF. The CDR3 DNA reads as TGTGCCAGTAGTACCCGCGGGGGGGCTTCGAACACCGGGGAGCTGTTTTTT.

The genes are TRBV19 and TRBJ2-7; 8 bases align to TRBD1. V lost 2 bases, J lost 3 bases, and 3 bases stayed unmatched. This CDR3 comprises 14 residues. Germline V lookup: CDR1 LNHDA, CDR2 SQIVND (reference sequence). CDR3 in DNA: TGTGCCAGTAGTATAAGGGGACAGGTCTACGAGCAGTACTTC. It codes for CASSIRGQVYEQYF. Drawing the rest from reference TRBV19 and TRBJ2-7, the complete variable domain is DGGITQSPKYLFRKEGQNVTLSCEQNLNHDAMYWYRQDPGQGLRLIYYSQIVNDFQKGDIAEGYSVSREKKESFPLTVTSAQKNPTAFYLCASSIRGQVYEQYFGPGTRLTVT.

The rearrangement links TRBV6-5 to TRBJ1-4; D not certain. The germline V and J ends were trimmed by 8 bases and 0 bases, with 10 bases remaining between them. Germline V gene data show CDR1 as MNHEY and CDR2 as SVGAGI. The CDR3 is made up of 14 amino acids. CDR3 bases: TGTGCCAGCGCCCCCAGGACAACTAATGAAAAACTGTTTTTT. Its translation: CASAPRTTNEKLFF.

The CDR3 here is CASSRLAGPFYEQYF. Here the CDR3 DNA reads TGTGCCAGCAGCCGACTAGCGGGGCCCTTTTACGAGCAGTACTTC. J is TRBJ2-7 and V is TRBV6-5; the match to TRBD2 covers 11 bases. V was pared by 6 bases and J by 4 bases, with 8 bases of the junction left unmatched. The CDR3 extends over 15 amino acids. Germline CDR1 MNHEY, CDR2 SVGAGI.

The genes are TRBV7-8 and TRBJ2-7; tentatively, D is TRBD2 (7 bases). Germline V gene lookup returns CDR1 SGHVS and CDR2 FQNEAQ. V lost 7 bases, J lost 7 bases, and 20 bases lay in between. The CDR3 totals 14 residues. This chain's CDR3 is CASTLDGGQGEQYF. CDR3 DNA sequence: TGTGCCAGCACCCTCGACGGGGGGCAGGGGGAGCAGTACTTC.

The chain is built from TRBV2 and TRBJ1-2; 9 positions match TRBD1. This CDR3 is built from 15 residues. With V trimmed by 2 bases and J by 3 bases, 4 bases remained unmatched. Germline assignment: CDR1 SNHLY and CDR2 FYNNEI. The CDR3 DNA reads TGTGCCAGCAGTGAACAGGGACAGGGAGACTATGGCTACACCTTC. Translated: CASSEQGQGDYGYTF.

This chain connects TRBV6-5 to TRBJ1-2, with a weak D call TRBD1 (5 bases). This CDR3 contains 13 residues. Trimming left V 2 bases short and J 2 bases short, with 6 bases between. Germline V CDR1 and CDR2: MNHEY, SVGAGI. In DNA form, the CDR3 reads TGTGCCAGCAGTTACGGGGCAAACTATGGCTACACCTTC. Its protein is CASSYGANYGYTF.

In this sample, this clone turned up once. This rearrangement joins TRBV6-4 to TRBJ2-1; 10 nucleotides align to TRBD1. The CDR3 contains 15 residues. Germline V CDR1 and CDR2: MRHNA, SNTAGT. The J segment lost 5 bases and the V segment lost 4 bases, leaving 5 bases of the junction unmatched. The DNA of the CDR3 is TGTGCCAGCAGTGGCGGGACAGGGGCCAACAATGAGCAGTTCTTC. Translated, it gives CASSGGTGANNEQFF.